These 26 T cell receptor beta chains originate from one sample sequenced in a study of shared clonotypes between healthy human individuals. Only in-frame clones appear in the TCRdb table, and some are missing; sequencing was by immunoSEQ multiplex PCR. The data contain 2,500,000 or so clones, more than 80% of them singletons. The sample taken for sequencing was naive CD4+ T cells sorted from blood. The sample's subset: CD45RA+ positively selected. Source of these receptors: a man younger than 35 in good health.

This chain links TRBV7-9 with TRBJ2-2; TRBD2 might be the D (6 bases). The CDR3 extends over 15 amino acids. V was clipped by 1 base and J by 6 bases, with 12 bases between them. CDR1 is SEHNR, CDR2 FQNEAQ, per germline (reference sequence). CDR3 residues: CASSLGRRDPGELFF. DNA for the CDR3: TGTGCCAGCAGCTTAGGACGGCGGGACCCCGGGGAGCTGTTTTTT.

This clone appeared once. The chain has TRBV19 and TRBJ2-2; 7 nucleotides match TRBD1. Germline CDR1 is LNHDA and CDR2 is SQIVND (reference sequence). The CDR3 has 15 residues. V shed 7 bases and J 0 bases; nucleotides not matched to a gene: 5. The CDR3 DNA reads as TGTGCCAGTAAGAAAGGGACAGCGAACACCGGGGAGCTGTTTTTT. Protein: CASKKGTANTGELFF.

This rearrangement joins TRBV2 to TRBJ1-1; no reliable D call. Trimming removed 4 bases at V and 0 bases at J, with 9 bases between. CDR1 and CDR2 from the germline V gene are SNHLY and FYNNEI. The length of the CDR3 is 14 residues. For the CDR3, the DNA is TGTGCCAGCAGTGTGCGGCAGATGAACACTGAAGCTTTCTTT. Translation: CASSVRQMNTEAFF.

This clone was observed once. The CDR3 region has the DNA TGCGCCAGCAGCTGGGACCAGGGAGGGGCCAACGTCCTGACTTTC. This codes for CASSWDQGGANVLTF. This chain joins TRBV5-1 and TRBJ2-6; D may match TRBD1 or TRBD2 (5 bases each). Germline-derived CDR1 and CDR2 are SGHRS and YFSETQ. This CDR3 has 15 amino acids. Trimming cost V 3 bases and J 4 bases, with 11 bases left between them. The variable domain in full, with the rest retrieved from reference TRBV5-1 and TRBJ2-6, is KAGVTQTPRYLIKTRGQQVTLSCSPISGHRSVSWYQQTPGQGLQFLFEYFSETQRNKGNFPGRFSGRQFSNSRSEMNVSTLELGDSALYLCASSWDQGGANVLTFGAGSRLTVL.

Here the CDR3 DNA reads TGTGCCAGCAGTTTACGTAGGGAATTACCGTATGGCTACACCTTC. Protein sequence: CASSLRRELPYGYTF. J is TRBJ1-2 and V is TRBV28, with D hard to call. The CDR3 covers 15 residues. Trimming cost V 2 bases and J 5 bases, with 15 bases left between them. Germline-derived CDR1 and CDR2 are MDHEN and SYDVKM.

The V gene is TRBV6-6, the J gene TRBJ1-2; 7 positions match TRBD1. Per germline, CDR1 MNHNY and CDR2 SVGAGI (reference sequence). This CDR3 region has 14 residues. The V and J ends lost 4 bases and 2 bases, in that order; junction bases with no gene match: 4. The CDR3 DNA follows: TGTGCCAGCAGTTCTTCAGGGGGGAACTATGGCTACACCTTC. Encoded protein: CASSSSGGNYGYTF.

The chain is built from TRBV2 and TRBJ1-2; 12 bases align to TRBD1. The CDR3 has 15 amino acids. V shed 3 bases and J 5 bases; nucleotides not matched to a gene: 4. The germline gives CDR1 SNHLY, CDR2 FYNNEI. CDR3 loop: CASSEGQGALYGYTF. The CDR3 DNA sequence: TGTGCCAGCAGTGAGGGACAGGGGGCCCTTTATGGCTACACCTTC.

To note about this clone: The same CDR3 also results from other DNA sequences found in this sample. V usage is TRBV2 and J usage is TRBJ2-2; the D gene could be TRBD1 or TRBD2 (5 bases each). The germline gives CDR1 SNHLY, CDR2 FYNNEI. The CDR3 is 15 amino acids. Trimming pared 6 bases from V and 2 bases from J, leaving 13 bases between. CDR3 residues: CASRGTGRNTGELFF. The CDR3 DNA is TGTGCCAGCAGGGGGACGGGTAGAAACACCGGGGAGCTGTTTTTT.

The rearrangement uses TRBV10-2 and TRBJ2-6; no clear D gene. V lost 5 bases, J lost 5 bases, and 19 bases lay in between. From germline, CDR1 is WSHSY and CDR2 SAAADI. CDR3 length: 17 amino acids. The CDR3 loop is CASSPAGTQSRANVLTF. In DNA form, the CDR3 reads TGCGCCAGCAGTCCGGCAGGCACTCAAAGTCGGGCCAACGTCCTGACTTTC.

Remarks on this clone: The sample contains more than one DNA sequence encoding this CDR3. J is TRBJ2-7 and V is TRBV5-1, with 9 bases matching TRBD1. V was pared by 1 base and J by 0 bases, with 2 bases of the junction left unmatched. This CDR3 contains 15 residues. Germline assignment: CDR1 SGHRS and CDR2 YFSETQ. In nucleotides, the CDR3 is TGCGCCAGCAGCTTGACAGGGGGCAGCTCCTACGAGCAGTACTTC. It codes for CASSLTGGSSYEQYF.

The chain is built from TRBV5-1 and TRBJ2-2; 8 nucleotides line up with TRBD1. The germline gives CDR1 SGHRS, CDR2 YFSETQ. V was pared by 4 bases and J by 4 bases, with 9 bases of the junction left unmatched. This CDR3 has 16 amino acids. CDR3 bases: TGCGCCAGCAGCCCCCAGGGGGCGGGTGGCACCGGGGAGCTGTTTTTT. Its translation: CASSPQGAGGTGELFF.

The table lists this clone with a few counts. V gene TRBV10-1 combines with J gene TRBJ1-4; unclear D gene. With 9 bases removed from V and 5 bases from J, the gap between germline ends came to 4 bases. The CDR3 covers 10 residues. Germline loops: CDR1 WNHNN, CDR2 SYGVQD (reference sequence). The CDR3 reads CARPNEKLFF. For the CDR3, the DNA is TGCGCCAGGCCGAATGAAAAACTGTTTTTT.

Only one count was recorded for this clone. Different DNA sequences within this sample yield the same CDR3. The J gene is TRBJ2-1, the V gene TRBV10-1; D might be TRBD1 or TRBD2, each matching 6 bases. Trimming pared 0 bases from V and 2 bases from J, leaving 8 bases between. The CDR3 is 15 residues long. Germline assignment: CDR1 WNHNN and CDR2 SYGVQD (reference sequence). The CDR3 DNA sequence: TGCGCCAGCAGTGAGTCAGGGGGGCCCTACAATGAGCAGTTCTTC. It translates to CASSESGGPYNEQFF.

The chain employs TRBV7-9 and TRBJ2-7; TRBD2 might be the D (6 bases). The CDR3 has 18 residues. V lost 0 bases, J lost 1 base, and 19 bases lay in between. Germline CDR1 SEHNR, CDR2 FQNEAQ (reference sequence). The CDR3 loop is CASSLAAVTSFISYEQYF. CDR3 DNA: TGTGCCAGCAGCTTAGCAGCGGTGACTAGTTTTATTTCCTACGAGCAGTACTTC.

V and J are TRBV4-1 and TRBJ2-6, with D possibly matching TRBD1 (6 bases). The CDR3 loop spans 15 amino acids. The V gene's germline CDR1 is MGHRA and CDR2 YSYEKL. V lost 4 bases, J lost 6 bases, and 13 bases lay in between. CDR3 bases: TGCGCCAGCAGCCTGGACAGCGCAGTGGCCAACGTCCTGACTTTC. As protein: CASSLDSAVANVLTF.

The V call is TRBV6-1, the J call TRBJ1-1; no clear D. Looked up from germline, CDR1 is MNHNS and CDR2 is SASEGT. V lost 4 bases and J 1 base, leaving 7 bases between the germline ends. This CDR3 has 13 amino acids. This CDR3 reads CASSAQANTEAFF. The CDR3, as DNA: TGTGCCAGCAGTGCGCAGGCGAACACTGAAGCTTTCTTT.

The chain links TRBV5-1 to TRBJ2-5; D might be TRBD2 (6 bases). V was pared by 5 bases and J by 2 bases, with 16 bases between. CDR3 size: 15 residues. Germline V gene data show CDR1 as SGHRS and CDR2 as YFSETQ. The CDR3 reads CASRTPTGDQETQYF. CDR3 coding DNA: TGCGCCAGCAGGACTCCCACGGGGGATCAAGAGACCCAGTACTTC.

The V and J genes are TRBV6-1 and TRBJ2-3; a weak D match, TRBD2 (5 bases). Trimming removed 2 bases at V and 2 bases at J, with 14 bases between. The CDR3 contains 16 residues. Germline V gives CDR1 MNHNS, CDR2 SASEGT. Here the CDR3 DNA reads TGTGCCAGCAGTGAACGGCGGGTTGGGAACACAGATACGCAGTATTTT. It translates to CASSERRVGNTDTQYF.

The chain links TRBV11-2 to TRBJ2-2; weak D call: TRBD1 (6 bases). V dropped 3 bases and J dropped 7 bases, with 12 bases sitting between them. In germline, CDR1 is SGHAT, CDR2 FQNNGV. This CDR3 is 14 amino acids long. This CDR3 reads CASSFQQGDGELFF. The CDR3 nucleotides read TGTGCCAGCAGCTTTCAACAGGGCGACGGGGAGCTGTTTTTT.

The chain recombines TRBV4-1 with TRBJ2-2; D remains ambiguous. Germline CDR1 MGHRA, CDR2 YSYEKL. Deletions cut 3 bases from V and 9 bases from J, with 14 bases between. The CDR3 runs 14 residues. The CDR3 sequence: CASSHVGPQRELFF. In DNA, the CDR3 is TGCGCCAGCAGCCATGTAGGACCCCAAAGGGAGCTGTTTTTT.

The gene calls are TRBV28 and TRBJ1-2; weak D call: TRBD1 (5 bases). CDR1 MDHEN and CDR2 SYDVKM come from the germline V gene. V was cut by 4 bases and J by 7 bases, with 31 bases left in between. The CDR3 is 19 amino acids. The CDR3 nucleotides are TGTGCCAGCAGTTCACTCCTGACAGCGCTTCTCCGGGGAGGGAGTGGCTACACCTTC. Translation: CASSSLLTALLRGGSGYTF.

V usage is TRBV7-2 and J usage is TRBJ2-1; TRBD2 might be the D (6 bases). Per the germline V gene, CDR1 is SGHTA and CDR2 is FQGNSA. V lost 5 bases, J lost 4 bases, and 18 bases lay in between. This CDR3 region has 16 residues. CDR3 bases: TGTGCCAGCAGCGCAGTATCCGGGAGTACTTACAATGAGCAGTTCTTC. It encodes CASSAVSGSTYNEQFF.

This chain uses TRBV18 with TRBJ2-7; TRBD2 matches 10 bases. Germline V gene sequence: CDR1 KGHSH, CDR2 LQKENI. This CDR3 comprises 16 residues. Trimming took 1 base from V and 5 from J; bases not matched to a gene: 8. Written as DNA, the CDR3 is TGTGCCAGCTCACCACGGGCTAGCGGGAGCCTTAACGAGCAGTACTTC. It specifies CASSPRASGSLNEQYF.

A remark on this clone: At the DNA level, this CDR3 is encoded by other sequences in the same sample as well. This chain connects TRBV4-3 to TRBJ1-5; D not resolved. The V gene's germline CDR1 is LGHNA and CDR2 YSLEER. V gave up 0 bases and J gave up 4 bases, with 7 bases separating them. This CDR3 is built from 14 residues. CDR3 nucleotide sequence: TGCGCCAGCAGCCAAGATCTGGGTAATCAGCCCCAGCATTTT. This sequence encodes CASSQDLGNQPQHF.

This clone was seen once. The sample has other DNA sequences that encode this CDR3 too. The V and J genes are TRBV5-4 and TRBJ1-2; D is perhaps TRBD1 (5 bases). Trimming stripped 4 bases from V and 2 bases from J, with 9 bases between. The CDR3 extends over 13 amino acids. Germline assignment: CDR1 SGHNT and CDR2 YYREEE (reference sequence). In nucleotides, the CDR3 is TGTGCCAGCAGCCTCGACAGAAACTATGGCTACACCTTC. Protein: CASSLDRNYGYTF.

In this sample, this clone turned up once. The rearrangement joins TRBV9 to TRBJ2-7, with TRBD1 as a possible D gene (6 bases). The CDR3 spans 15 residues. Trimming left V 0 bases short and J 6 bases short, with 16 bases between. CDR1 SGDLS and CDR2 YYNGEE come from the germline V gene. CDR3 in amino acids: CASSVDPAGAAEQYF. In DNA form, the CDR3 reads TGTGCCAGCAGCGTAGACCCCGCAGGGGCGGCCGAGCAGTACTTC.